These 29 T cell receptor beta chains came from one sample sequenced in a study of cytomegalovirus exposure and HLA in healthy donors. The PCR ran on 60 Vbeta and 13 Jbeta primers. Some clones are missing from TCRdb's copy, which holds only in-frame ones; the method was immunoSEQ multiplex PCR. The data contain around 120,000 clones, roughly 80% of them singletons. Sequencing input: PBMCs. These receptors all come from a man between 60 and 70 years old in good health and CMV-seropositive.

The CDR3, as DNA: TGTGCCAGCACCGGGACAGCCCACTCCTACGAGCAGTACTTC. Translated: CASTGTAHSYEQYF. The V and J genes are TRBV28 and TRBJ2-7; 7 positions match TRBD1. The CDR3 covers 14 residues. V lost 7 bases and J lost 0; bases outside the gene matches: 6. The germline V gene has CDR1 MDHEN and CDR2 SYDVKM.

The V and J genes are TRBV11-2 and TRBJ2-5, with TRBD1 matching 9 bases. Germline lookup yields CDR1 SGHAT and CDR2 FQNNGV. V lost 3 bases to trimming and J lost 4 bases; unmatched junction nucleotides: 3. CDR3 size: 14 residues. The CDR3 region has the DNA TGTGCCAGCAGCTTGTGGACAGGGGTAGAGACCCAGTACTTC. It is translated as CASSLWTGVETQYF.

The chain couples TRBV5-6 to TRBJ1-1; D not resolved. The CDR3 loop spans 15 amino acids. Germline V gene lookup returns CDR1 SGHDT and CDR2 YYEEEE. V was shortened by 0 bases and J by 0 bases, with 9 bases between the two germline ends. The CDR3 DNA reads TGTGCCAGCAGCTTGGCCCCCGGGTTGAACACTGAAGCTTTCTTT. Encoded protein: CASSLAPGLNTEAFF.

The chain employs TRBV2 and TRBJ2-5; TRBD2 matches 12 bases. Germline CDR1 is SNHLY and CDR2 is FYNNEI. The CDR3 contains 17 residues. V was clipped by 6 bases and J by 1 base; unmatched bases: 9. The CDR3 protein is CASRTKPSGRVQETQYF. DNA of the CDR3: TGTGCCAGCAGGACCAAGCCTAGCGGGAGGGTCCAAGAGACCCAGTACTTC.

The gene calls are TRBV9 and TRBJ1-1; TRBD1 matches at 7 bases. Trimming at V came to 6 bases and at J to 0 bases, leaving 8 bases not matched to a gene. This CDR3 spans 15 amino acids. Germline V CDR1 and CDR2: SGDLS, YYNGEE. The CDR3 region has the DNA TGTGCCAGCACTCCGACAGGGCATATGAACACTGAAGCTTTCTTT. It specifies CASTPTGHMNTEAFF.

The gene calls are TRBV4-2 and TRBJ2-1; 8 bases are shared with TRBD2. CDR1 and CDR2 from the germline V gene are LGHNA and YNFKEQ. The CDR3 is 14 amino acids. V was pared by 4 bases and J by 8 bases, with 7 bases of the junction left unmatched. In DNA, the CDR3 is TGTGCCAGCAGCCGAGATAGCGGGAACGATGAGCAGTTCTTC. It is translated as CASSRDSGNDEQFF.

This chain uses TRBV6-5 with TRBJ1-1, with TRBD1 matching 7 bases. From germline, CDR1 is MNHEY and CDR2 SVGAGI. This CDR3 spans 15 amino acids. Trimming at V came to 1 base and at J to 7 bases, leaving 9 bases not matched to a gene. The CDR3 sequence is CASSYFAGTEIEAFF. CDR3 nucleotides: TGTGCCAGCAGTTACTTCGCCGGGACAGAGATTGAAGCTTTCTTT.

The CDR3 coding sequence is TGTGCCAGTAGTATATCGAGGGCCTCCAATCAGCCCCAGCATTTT. It encodes CASSISRASNQPQHF. V and J are TRBV19 and TRBJ1-5; D is unresolved. Germline V CDR1 and CDR2: LNHDA, SQIVND (reference sequence). V shed 2 bases and J shed 3 bases, with 11 bases lying between them. The CDR3 loop spans 15 amino acids.

This clone has a handful of counts. The V call is TRBV5-1, the J call TRBJ1-4, with D unclear. Looked up from germline, CDR1 is SGHRS and CDR2 is YFSETQ. This CDR3 is built from 13 residues. Trimming took 0 bases from V and 10 from J, leaving 10 bases between them. The CDR3 region has the DNA TGCGCCAGCAGCTTGGCAACGGGAGGAAAACTGTTTTTT. It yields the protein CASSLATGGKLFF.

J is TRBJ2-5 and V is TRBV5-1; unclear D gene. CDR1 and CDR2 from the germline V gene are SGHRS and YFSETQ. This CDR3 contains 14 residues. The V gene lost 4 bases and the J gene lost 1 base, with 11 bases spanning the gap. Written as DNA, the CDR3 is TGCGCCAGCAGCACCAGGTCGGTCCAAGAGACCCAGTACTTC. This codes for CASSTRSVQETQYF.

A note on this clone: Within the sample, other DNA sequences also encode this same CDR3. The chain links TRBV7-9 to TRBJ2-7; 9 nucleotides line up with TRBD1. CDR3 length equals 14 residues. Germline CDR1 reads SEHNR; CDR2 reads FQNEAQ (reference sequence). The V segment lost 5 bases and the J segment 3 bases; nucleotides outside the gene matches: 5. CDR3 DNA: TGTGCCAGCAGCCTTACAGGGGGCAGCTACGAGCAGTACTTC. The encoded protein is CASSLTGGSYEQYF.

This clone was seen only a few times. V gene TRBV6-5 combines with J gene TRBJ1-5; 8 positions agree with TRBD1. CDR1 and CDR2 from the germline V gene are MNHEY and SVGAGI. Trimming at V came to 0 bases and at J to 5 bases, leaving 6 bases not matched to a gene. The CDR3 length is 16 residues. CDR3: CASSYSSQGADQPQHF. The CDR3, as DNA: TGTGCCAGCAGTTACTCGAGTCAGGGGGCCGATCAGCCCCAGCATTTT.

The chain employs TRBV5-1 and TRBJ2-5; 9 nucleotides align to TRBD1. CDR3 length equals 15 residues. V dropped 4 bases and J dropped 4; count of bases not matched to a gene: 8. Germline CDR1 and CDR2: SGHRS and YFSETQ. The CDR3 nucleotides are TGCGCCAGCAGCGGGGGGACAGGGCAGGGAGAGACCCAGTACTTC. Encoded protein: CASSGGTGQGETQYF.

The chain couples TRBV19 to TRBJ2-7; D gene ambiguous. Looked up from germline, CDR1 is LNHDA and CDR2 is SQIVND (reference sequence). CDR3 size: 13 residues. V was cut by 4 bases and J by 6 bases, with 13 bases left in between. The CDR3 DNA follows: TGTGCCAGTAGTAAGCCGGCGGCTCCCGAGCAGTACTTC. It translates to CASSKPAAPEQYF.

CDR3 sequence: CASSRLSGGDTQYF. The DNA of the CDR3 is TGTGCCAGCAGCAGGCTTAGCGGGGGGGATACGCAGTATTTT. The rearrangement uses TRBV5-4 and TRBJ2-3; the match to TRBD2 covers 10 bases. Germline CDR1 reads SGHNT; CDR2 reads YYREEE (reference sequence). After removal of 4 bases from V and 6 bases from J, the junction contained 5 bases not matched to a gene. The CDR3 is 14 amino acids.

V is TRBV7-8 and J is TRBJ2-1; weak D call: TRBD1 (6 bases). Trimming removed 5 bases from V and 4 bases from J, with 15 bases in between. Germline-derived CDR1 and CDR2 are SGHVS and FQNEAQ. This CDR3 comprises 15 residues. The DNA for the CDR3 is TGTGCCAGCAGCGTCACAGGGCCGCGGTACAATGAGCAGTTCTTC. Translating it yields CASSVTGPRYNEQFF.

The chain has TRBV19 and TRBJ1-3; no reliable D call. The V end was cut by 8 bases, the J end by 6 bases, with 11 bases between. Germline-derived CDR1 and CDR2 are LNHDA and SQIVND (reference sequence). This CDR3 spans 12 amino acids. The CDR3 is CASGGRENTIYF. The CDR3 DNA sequence: TGTGCCAGTGGAGGAAGGGAAAACACCATATATTTT.

This clone was detected a few times. This chain connects TRBV14 to TRBJ2-7; the D gene is possibly TRBD1 (6 bases). V lost 5 bases and J 2 bases, leaving 16 bases between the germline ends. CDR3 length equals 15 residues. Germline V gene lookup returns CDR1 SGHDN and CDR2 FVKESK. In nucleotides, the CDR3 is TGTGCCAGCAGCTACCGGATGTCAGGGGCCTACGAGCAGTACTTC. Translating it yields CASSYRMSGAYEQYF.

This clone was counted only a few times. The V call is TRBV27, the J call TRBJ2-7, with 8 nucleotides matching TRBD1. Per the germline V gene, CDR1 is MNHEY and CDR2 is SMNVEV (reference sequence). This CDR3 comprises 15 residues. The V gene end was trimmed by 2 bases and the J gene end by 4 bases; junction bases not matched to a gene: 7. CDR3 nucleotides: TGTGCCAGCAGTTTACGGGGACAGGTGGGTTACGAGCAGTACTTC. Protein: CASSLRGQVGYEQYF.

The chain combines TRBV7-6 with TRBJ1-5; D is ambiguous. The ends were cut back, 1 base at V and 5 bases at J, with 15 bases in the middle. The CDR3 loop spans 16 amino acids. Germline lookup yields CDR1 SGHVS and CDR2 FNYEAQ. Written as DNA, the CDR3 is TGTGCCAGCAGCTTAGGTCCCAGGATGAGTGATCAGCCCCAGCATTTT. Translated: CASSLGPRMSDQPQHF.

The V call is TRBV11-2, the J call TRBJ2-7; 8 nucleotides line up with TRBD2. This CDR3 is built from 15 residues. Germline V gene sequence: CDR1 SGHAT, CDR2 FQNNGV. J lost 6 bases, V lost 1 base, and 8 bases had no gene match. CDR3 sequence reads: CASSLAGGTASEQYF. The CDR3 bases are TGTGCCAGCAGCTTAGCGGGGGGGACGGCTAGCGAGCAGTACTTC.

About this clone itself: This sample also contains other DNA sequences that code for the same CDR3. V gene TRBV18 combines with J gene TRBJ1-1; D is unresolved. The CDR3 is 13 residues long. The germline CDR1 and CDR2 sequences are KGHSH and LQKENI. V lost 3 bases, J lost 1 base, and 6 bases lay in between. DNA for the CDR3: TGTGCCAGCTCACCGCGGGGGAACACTGAAGCTTTCTTT. Translation: CASSPRGNTEAFF.

CDR3 nucleotides: TGTGCCAGTAGCTCGACAGGGTTGGGTTCACCCCTCCACTTT. Translated, it gives CASSSTGLGSPLHF. J is TRBJ1-6 and V is TRBV19; 7 nucleotides match TRBD1. The trim removed 6 bases at V and 9 bases at J, leaving 8 bases unmatched. Germline loops: CDR1 LNHDA, CDR2 SQIVND (reference sequence). The CDR3 length is 14 residues.

V gene TRBV7-3 combines with J gene TRBJ2-3; 8 bases align to TRBD2. Germline assignment: CDR1 SGHTA and CDR2 FQGTGA. V lost 5 bases, J lost 3 bases, and 10 bases stayed unmatched. CDR3 length: 16 residues. The CDR3 region has the DNA TGTGCCAGCAGCCTGGCCGGGGGGGGTGGAACAGATACGCAGTATTTT. Its protein is CASSLAGGGGTDTQYF.

The chain combines TRBV6-1 with TRBJ2-1, with D perhaps matching TRBD1 (6 bases). This CDR3 spans 15 amino acids. V was trimmed by 7 bases and J by 1 base, leaving 14 bases between them. The germline V gene encodes CDR1 MNHNS and CDR2 SASEGT. The chain's CDR3 is CASTNRVGSYNEQFF. CDR3 nucleotides: TGTGCCAGCACTAACAGGGTAGGGTCCTACAATGAGCAGTTCTTC.

Only a few counts were recorded for this clone. The V call is TRBV2, the J call TRBJ2-7, with D possibly TRBD1 on 6 matching bases. The CDR3 runs 14 residues. Trimming shortened V by 9 bases and J by 3 bases, and 18 bases separated the two germline ends. From germline, CDR1 is SNHLY and CDR2 FYNNEI. CDR3 residues: CASNQQGHLYEQYF. In DNA, the CDR3 is TGTGCCAGTAATCAACAGGGTCATCTCTACGAGCAGTACTTC.

The genes are TRBV28 and TRBJ1-2; TRBD1 matches at 9 bases. V shed 6 bases and J 4 bases; nucleotides not matched to a gene: 12. The CDR3 contains 16 residues. Germline CDR1 and CDR2: MDHEN and SYDVKM. The CDR3 nucleotides read TGTGCCAGCAGCCCCCCAGGAGACAGGGGGGTCTATGGCTACACCTTC. This encodes CASSPPGDRGVYGYTF.

The rearrangement uses TRBV30 and TRBJ2-1; D remains ambiguous. The length of the CDR3 is 13 residues. V lost 1 base, J lost 4 bases, and 8 bases lay in between. The germline V gene has CDR1 GTSNPN and CDR2 SVGIG (reference sequence). DNA of the CDR3: TGTGCCTGGAGTGATGACTCTTACAATGAGCAGTTCTTC. Translated, it gives CAWSDDSYNEQFF.

V is TRBV10-3 and J is TRBJ1-5; a possible D gene is TRBD1 (5 bases). The V and J ends lost 0 bases and 5 bases respectively, with 14 bases between them. Germline V gives CDR1 ENHRY, CDR2 SYGVKD. The CDR3 consists of 16 residues. The CDR3 region is CAISESGPLNHQPQHF. In DNA form, the CDR3 reads TGTGCCATCAGTGAGTCGGGGCCGCTCAACCATCAGCCCCAGCATTTT.